The clone carrying this TCR beta chain occurred many times. The target antigen is unknown. The CDR3 extends over 14 amino acids. V was pared by 4 bases and J by 4 bases, with 13 bases between. Germline CDR1 is SGHTA and CDR2 is FQGNSA. Through a sample-barcoded 5' primer and a J-beta primer mix, a second PCR was run for roughly 6 to 12 cycles. A minimum of 3 million CDR3-containing paired-end reads was obtained for each sample. Each CDR3 protein is one row after TCRdb ran MiXCR on the 5' RACE reads. Among around 1,700,000 distinct CDR3 sequences, over 25% were seen once, and the ten largest hold approximately 7.7%. The entry originates in a study of blood T cells in healthy people across ages. Donors ranged from roughly 6 to 90 years old and were healthy Caucasians in Russia. General study results and limits: Strongly correlated with naive T cell percentage was TCR beta diversity. CMV status of donors was unknown, possibly confounding expanded clonotype changes.

The TCR comes from a woman under 40 in good health. The sequencing input was blood. The genes are TRBV7-2 and TRBJ1-2; TRBD1 is a possible D gene (5 bases). The CDR3 region has the DNA TGTGCCAGCAGCTACACTGGGGCCGGCTATGGCTACACCTTC. This gives the protein CASSYTGAGYGYTF.